This TCR beta chain was profiled in a study of blood T cells in healthy people across ages. In the case of this clonotype: What it binds is not known.

Study-wide results and caveats: As age increased, TCR beta diversity per million T cells fell in a roughly linear fashion. Shifts in expanded clonotypes may have been confounded by donor CMV status, which was unknown.

Sample-barcoded 5' priming and a J-beta primer mix drove a second PCR of about 6 to 12 cycles. TCRdb independently ran MiXCR on the 5' RACE reads; one entry per CDR3 protein. Of 1,500,000 or so distinct CDR3 sequences detected, less than 45% appear once; the ten largest clones hold 4%. Sample: blood. This sequence was found in a woman aged 18-30 years in good health.

CDR3 sequence: CASSQEGLEGNEQFF. In nucleotides, the CDR3 is TGTGCCAGCAGCCAGGAAGGACTAGAGGGAAATGAGCAGTTCTTC. J is TRBJ2-1 and V is TRBV4-2; the match to TRBD2 covers 7 bases. Germline-derived CDR1 and CDR2 are LGHNA and YNFKEQ. The V gene end was trimmed by 3 bases and the J gene end by 7 bases; junction bases not matched to a gene: 9. The CDR3 runs to 15 residues.